The entry below describes one T cell receptor (beta chain). What it recognizes is unknown. The data derive from a study of cytomegalovirus exposure and HLA in healthy donors. Study results and limitations: Later work associated roughly 17,000 TCR beta sequences with HLA alleles at 0.05 false discovery rate. Most CMV-associated TCR beta chains appeared HLA-restricted in a later analysis.

This PCR relied on a set of 60 Vbeta primers and 13 Jbeta primers. Sequenced by immunoSEQ multiplex PCR; TCRdb stores in-frame clones only, minus some. This sample carries under 200,000 clones, around 75% of them seen once, and the ten largest clones take about 1.9%. Material: PBMCs. The clonotype originates from a human donor in good health.

The CDR3: CASSLTGNYSNQPQHF. The CDR3 DNA reads as TGTGCCAGCAGCCTCACAGGGAATTATAGCAATCAGCCCCAGCATTTT. This chain links TRBV14 with TRBJ1-5, with D maybe TRBD1 (6 bases). The germline gives CDR1 SGHDN, CDR2 FVKESK. The CDR3 length is 16 residues. The V gene lost 4 bases and the J gene lost 0 bases, with 13 bases spanning the gap.